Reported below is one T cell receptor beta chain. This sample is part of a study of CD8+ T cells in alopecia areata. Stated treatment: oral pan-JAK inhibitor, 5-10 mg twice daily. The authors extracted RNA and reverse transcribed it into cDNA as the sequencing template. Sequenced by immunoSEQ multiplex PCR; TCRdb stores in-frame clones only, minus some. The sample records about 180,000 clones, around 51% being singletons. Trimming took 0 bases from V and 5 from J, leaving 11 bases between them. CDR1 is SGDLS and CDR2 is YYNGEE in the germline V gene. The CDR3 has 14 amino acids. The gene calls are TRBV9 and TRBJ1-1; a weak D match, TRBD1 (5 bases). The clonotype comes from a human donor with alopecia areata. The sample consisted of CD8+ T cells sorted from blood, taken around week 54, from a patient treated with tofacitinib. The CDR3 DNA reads TGTGCCAGCAGCGTAGAACCGGGACGGACTGAAGCTTTCTTT. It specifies CASSVEPGRTEAFF.